Listed here are 24 T cell receptor beta chains from one sample, sequenced in a study of OX40 agonist ivuxolimab in advanced cancers. Sequenced by immunoSEQ multiplex PCR; TCRdb stores in-frame clones only, minus some. The table includes 43,000 or so clones, 85% to 90% detected once. This specimen was CD4+ or CD8+ T cells sorted from blood, taken in a trial of the OX40 agonist ivuxolimab. Receptors were obtained from an adult with an advanced solid tumor such as melanoma, head and neck, liver or kidney cancer.

This clone has just one count. V usage is TRBV7-2 and J usage is TRBJ1-1; no reliable D call. With 2 bases removed from V and 7 bases from J, the gap between germline ends came to 11 bases. Germline loops: CDR1 SGHTA, CDR2 FQGNSA. The CDR3 has 13 residues. CDR3 nucleotide sequence: TGTGCCAGCAGCTTAAATTACGGCGATGAAGCTTTCTTT. It specifies CASSLNYGDEAFF.

This sequence joins TRBV19 and TRBJ1-2; D call uncertain. V dropped 5 bases and J dropped 6 bases, with 13 bases sitting between them. The germline V gene has CDR1 LNHDA and CDR2 SQIVND (reference sequence). The CDR3 runs 13 residues. The CDR3 is CASSLQRWDGYTF. In DNA form, the CDR3 reads TGTGCCAGTAGTCTCCAACGTTGGGATGGCTACACCTTC.

V is TRBV9 and J is TRBJ2-5; 9 bases agree with TRBD1. J was trimmed by 5 bases and V by 4 bases; bases with no gene match: 12. The CDR3 totals 16 residues. Germline CDR1 and CDR2: SGDLS and YYNGEE. For the CDR3, the DNA is TGTGCCAGCAGCTCTCGGACAGGGGCGAGGGGGGAGACCCAGTACTTC. This sequence encodes CASSSRTGARGETQYF. Variable domain in full (rest from reference TRBV9 and TRBJ2-5): DSGVTQTPKHLITATGQRVTLRCSPRSGDLSVYWYQQSLDQGLQFLIQYYNGEERAKGNILERFSAQQFPDLHSELNLSSLELGDSALYFCASSSRTGARGETQYFGPGTRLLVL.

The V and J genes are TRBV19 and TRBJ2-7; possibly TRBD1 or TRBD2 for D (5 bases each). The V end lost 4 bases, the J end lost 2 bases, and 18 bases lay between the germline ends. This CDR3 contains 16 residues. The germline V gene has CDR1 LNHDA and CDR2 SQIVND (reference sequence). CDR3 residues: CASSSPKGRLTYEQYF. The CDR3 region has the DNA TGTGCCAGTAGTAGCCCCAAGGGACGGCTTACCTACGAGCAGTACTTC. The whole variable domain, filled in from reference TRBV19 and TRBJ2-7, reads DGGITQSPKYLFRKEGQNVTLSCEQNLNHDAMYWYRQDPGQGLRLIYYSQIVNDFQKGDIAEGYSVSREKKESFPLTVTSAQKNPTAFYLCASSSPKGRLTYEQYFGPGTRLTVT.

Points on this clone: A junction end diverges from the germline sequence, so it may reflect a read error. V and J are TRBV19 and TRBJ1-5; D is perhaps TRBD1 (5 bases). CDR1 is LNHDA, CDR2 SQIVND, per germline (reference sequence). This CDR3 spans 12 amino acids. The CDR3 protein is CASSGASGRWVF. The CDR3 DNA follows: TGTGCCAGTAGTGGGGCATCGGGTAGGTGGGTTTTT.

The J gene is TRBJ2-3, the V gene TRBV28; D is unresolved. The CDR3 contains 11 residues. Germline assignment: CDR1 MDHEN and CDR2 SYDVKM. V was clipped by 4 bases and J by 8 bases, with 7 bases between them. CDR3 sequence (DNA): TGTGCCAGCAGTTCGGGCTCTACGCAGTATTTT. It is translated as CASSSGSTQYF.

This clone was observed once. V and J are TRBV29-1 and TRBJ1-4, with a weak D call TRBD1 (5 bases). V was clipped by 7 bases and J by 5 bases, with 14 bases between them. The V gene's germline CDR1 is SQVTM and CDR2 ANQGSEA. This CDR3 is 13 amino acids long. CDR3 region: CSAGDRKNEKLFF. DNA of the CDR3: TGCAGCGCCGGGGACCGCAAGAATGAAAAACTGTTTTTT. The entire variable domain, with the rest obtained from reference TRBV29-1 and TRBJ1-4, is as follows: SAVISQKPSRDICQRGTSLTIQCQVDSQVTMMFWYRQQPGQSLTLIATANQGSEATYESGFVIDKFPISRPNLTFSTLTVSNMSPEDSSIYLCSAGDRKNEKLFFGSGTQLSVL.

The chain is built from TRBV7-6 and TRBJ2-3; a weak D match, TRBD1 (5 bases). CDR1 and CDR2 from the germline V gene are SGHVS and FNYEAQ. Trimming took off 5 bases at V and 3 bases at J, with 9 bases between the two ends. This CDR3 contains 13 residues. The CDR3 nucleotides read TGTGCCAGCAGCCAGGGAAGGACAGATACGCAGTATTTT. This translates into CASSQGRTDTQYF.

V gene TRBV7-2 combines with J gene TRBJ1-3, with D unresolved. This CDR3 has 13 amino acids. Trimming cost V 1 base and J 2 bases, with 3 bases left between them. Germline CDR1 SGHTA, CDR2 FQGNSA. DNA for the CDR3: TGTGCCAGCAGCTTAGATACTGGAAACACCATATATTTT. The encoded protein is CASSLDTGNTIYF.

The chain has TRBV7-2 and TRBJ2-3, with D possibly being TRBD2 (6 bases). V was shortened by 2 bases and J by 3 bases, with 12 bases between the two germline ends. CDR1 is SGHTA and CDR2 is FQGNSA in the germline V gene. The CDR3 sequence is 15 residues long. The CDR3 protein is CASSLRGGETDTQYF. CDR3 bases: TGTGCCAGCAGCTTACGAGGCGGGGAGACAGATACGCAGTATTTT.

This clone was observed a handful of times. J is TRBJ1-2 and V is TRBV7-2, with D hard to call. There are 13 residues in the CDR3. V shed 5 bases and J shed 5 bases, with 12 bases lying between them. The germline gives CDR1 SGHTA, CDR2 FQGNSA. This CDR3 reads CASSPSKGYGYTF. The CDR3 DNA sequence: TGTGCCAGCAGCCCCTCAAAAGGTTATGGCTACACCTTC.

The V call is TRBV27, the J call TRBJ2-5; D perhaps matches TRBD2 (5 bases). The V and J ends lost 8 bases and 0 bases respectively, with 10 bases between them. Germline assignment: CDR1 MNHEY and CDR2 SMNVEV (reference sequence). The CDR3 is 13 residues long. CDR3 DNA sequence: TGTGCCAGCGTCGGGGTCAACCAAGAGACCCAGTACTTC. It is translated as CASVGVNQETQYF.

This chain joins TRBV18 and TRBJ2-6; 9 bases align to TRBD1. The length of the CDR3 is 17 residues. Germline CDR1 is KGHSH and CDR2 is LQKENI. The trim removed 3 bases at V and 0 bases at J, leaving 3 bases unmatched. The CDR3 coding sequence is TGTGCCAGCTCACCGGGACAGGGCATCTCTGGGGCCAACGTCCTGACTTTC. Translating gives CASSPGQGISGANVLTF.

The chain links TRBV7-2 to TRBJ1-2; 11 nucleotides match TRBD1. Germline assignment: CDR1 SGHTA and CDR2 FQGNSA. V shed 5 bases and J 3 bases; nucleotides not matched to a gene: 11. The CDR3 is made up of 17 amino acids. The CDR3 spells CASSPTGTGGGDYGYTF. The DNA of the CDR3 is TGTGCCAGCAGCCCTACCGGGACAGGGGGAGGAGACTATGGCTACACCTTC. Filled out from reference TRBV7-2 and TRBJ1-2, the complete variable domain reads GAGVSQSPSNKVTEKGKDVELRCDPISGHTALYWYRQSLGQGLEFLIYFQGNSAPDKSGLPSDRFSAERTGGSVSTLTIQRTQQEDSAVYLCASSPTGTGGGDYGYTFGSGTRLTVV.

V and J are TRBV7-9 and TRBJ2-7; D is perhaps TRBD2 (5 bases). V lost 5 bases and J 4 bases, leaving 18 bases between the germline ends. The CDR3 runs to 15 residues. Germline V gene data show CDR1 as SEHNR and CDR2 as FQNEAQ (reference sequence). CDR3: CASSPGPGGLYEQYF. The DNA for the CDR3 is TGTGCCAGCAGCCCCGGCCCGGGCGGACTTTACGAGCAGTACTTC. The full variable domain, its missing parts supplied by reference TRBV7-9 and TRBJ2-7, is DTGVSQNPRHKITKRGQNVTFRCDPISEHNRLYWYRQTLGQGPEFLTYFQNEAQLEKSRLLSDRFSAERPKGSFSTLEIQRTEQGDSAMYLCASSPGPGGLYEQYFGPGTRLTVT.

The rearrangement links TRBV27 to TRBJ1-1; no definite D call. V was trimmed by 3 bases and J by 4 bases, leaving 9 bases between them. Germline V gene data show CDR1 as MNHEY and CDR2 as SMNVEV (reference sequence). The CDR3 is 13 residues long. The CDR3 loop reads CASSFRVGTEAFF. CDR3 nucleotide sequence: TGTGCCAGCAGTTTTCGAGTTGGCACTGAAGCTTTCTTT.

V and J are TRBV7-2 and TRBJ2-1; D possibly corresponds to TRBD1 (5 bases). Germline assignment: CDR1 SGHTA and CDR2 FQGNSA. The CDR3 has 15 residues. V lost 0 bases, J lost 7 bases, and 13 bases lay in between. CDR3 sequence reads: CASSLARTGTNEQFF. CDR3 DNA sequence: TGTGCCAGCAGCTTAGCCCGTACAGGCACGAATGAGCAGTTCTTC.

The CDR3, as DNA: TGTGCCAGCAGCACACGTCCGGGACCGACCTACGAGCAGTACTTC. Amino acids: CASSTRPGPTYEQYF. The chain links TRBV14 to TRBJ2-7; D possibly uses TRBD1 or TRBD2 (5 bases each). The CDR3 is 15 amino acids. Per the germline V gene, CDR1 is SGHDN and CDR2 is FVKESK. Between the trimmed V and J ends, which lost 5 bases and 2 bases, there was a span of 16 bases. The entire variable domain, with the rest obtained from reference TRBV14 and TRBJ2-7, is as follows: EAGVTQFPSHSVIEKGQTVTLRCDPISGHDNLYWYRRVMGKEIKFLLHFVKESKQDESGMPNNRFLAERTGGTYSTLKVQPAELEDSGVYFCASSTRPGPTYEQYFGPGTRLTVT.

This clone was counted a single time. The CDR3 nucleotides are TGTGCCAGCATGGGGGGCTCGGAGACCCAGTACTTC. Amino acids: CASMGGSETQYF. The gene calls are TRBV27 and TRBJ2-5; D is tentatively TRBD1 or TRBD2 (6 bases each). The CDR3 extends over 12 amino acids. With 7 bases removed from V and 5 bases from J, the gap between germline ends came to 11 bases. Germline-derived CDR1 and CDR2 are MNHEY and SMNVEV (reference sequence).

The V call is TRBV23-1, the J call TRBJ2-7, with D tentatively TRBD1 or TRBD2 (5 bases each). TRBV23-1 is recorded as an ORF, its role being uncertain. V dropped 4 bases and J dropped 2 bases, with 24 bases sitting between them. The CDR3 consists of 18 residues. This CDR3 is CASSLRSRDLAPPYEQYF. In DNA, the CDR3 is TGCGCCAGCAGTCTAAGGTCCCGGGACCTCGCGCCGCCCTACGAGCAGTACTTC.

The gene calls are TRBV5-1 and TRBJ2-1, with D perhaps TRBD2 (6 bases). Trimming removed 4 bases from V and 6 bases from J, with 14 bases in between. The CDR3 length is 14 residues. The germline CDR1 and CDR2 sequences are SGHRS and YFSETQ. The CDR3 DNA is TGCGCCAGCAGCCCCGGTGGAGGGGCCAATGAGCAGTTCTTC. It encodes CASSPGGGANEQFF.

The CDR3 loop reads CASRTGGFQETQYF. The CDR3 DNA sequence: TGTGCCAGCAGAACAGGAGGATTCCAAGAGACCCAGTACTTC. The rearrangement uses TRBV27 and TRBJ2-5; D tentatively reads TRBD1 or TRBD2 (5 bases each). The germline V gene encodes CDR1 MNHEY and CDR2 SMNVEV (reference sequence). V was shortened by 6 bases and J by 1 base, with 12 bases between the two germline ends. The CDR3 sequence is 14 residues long.

The rearrangement uses TRBV29-1 and TRBJ1-1; TRBD1 matches 7 bases. CDR3 length: 18 residues. J was trimmed by 1 base and V by 0 bases; bases with no gene match: 14. Germline V gene lookup returns CDR1 SQVTM and CDR2 ANQGSEA. The CDR3 coding sequence is TGCAGCGTTGAAGATAGGGCTTTTCCGGACAGGCAGAACACTGAAGCTTTCTTT. This codes for CSVEDRAFPDRQNTEAFF.

This rearrangement joins TRBV6-1 to TRBJ2-1; possibly TRBD2 for D (6 bases). The ends were cut back, 6 bases at V and 8 bases at J, with 20 bases in the middle. The germline CDR1 and CDR2 sequences are MNHNS and SASEGT. This CDR3 spans 15 amino acids. The CDR3 DNA reads as TGTGCCAGCAGGTGGGGCGGGACTTCAGAATATGAGCAGTTCTTC. It encodes CASRWGGTSEYEQFF.